These 25 T cell receptor beta chains originate from one sample sequenced in a study of T cells in localized non-small cell lung cancer. The method was immunoSEQ multiplex PCR; TCRdb's version includes in-frame clones alone and lacks a portion of them. The sample has 20,000 to 25,000 clones, approximately 86% seen once. The sample consisted of PBMCs, taken before any cancer treatment. All receptors derive from a man aged 35 to 70 with stage II squamous cell lung carcinoma.

This chain connects TRBV27 to TRBJ2-6, with D unresolved. The CDR3 is made up of 15 amino acids. Germline V gene lookup returns CDR1 MNHEY and CDR2 SMNVEV (reference sequence). V was shortened by 0 bases and J by 2 bases, with 5 bases between the two germline ends. The CDR3 DNA follows: TGTGCCAGCAGTTTATCGGTTCCTGGGGCCAACGTCCTGACTTTC. Protein: CASSLSVPGANVLTF.

The CDR3 region has the DNA TGTGCCAGCAGAAATTACTACGAGCAGTACTTC. This encodes CASRNYYEQYF. V is TRBV6-5 and J is TRBJ2-7; D is undetermined. Between the trimmed V and J ends, which lost 6 bases and 3 bases, there was a span of 6 bases. CDR3 size: 11 residues. Germline CDR1 and CDR2: MNHEY and SVGAGI.

A single count supports this clone. V and J are TRBV5-1 and TRBJ1-6; D might be TRBD1 (6 bases). V lost 3 bases to trimming and J lost 9 bases, with 16 bases between them. Germline CDR1 SGHRS, CDR2 YFSETQ. The CDR3 is 15 amino acids. The CDR3 DNA follows: TGCGCCAGCAGCTCCACCGGGACAACCGGTTCACCCCTCCACTTT. Amino acid sequence: CASSSTGTTGSPLHF. The full variable domain, completed using reference TRBV5-1 and TRBJ1-6, is KAGVTQTPRYLIKTRGQQVTLSCSPISGHRSVSWYQQTPGQGLQFLFEYFSETQRNKGNFPGRFSGRQFSNSRSEMNVSTLELGDSALYLCASSSTGTTGSPLHFGNGTRLTVT.

This sequence joins TRBV28 and TRBJ2-3; 8 bases map to TRBD2. V lost 4 bases and J lost 4; bases outside the gene matches: 7. This CDR3 comprises 15 residues. From germline, CDR1 is MDHEN and CDR2 SYDVKM. The CDR3 DNA follows: TGTGCCAGCAGTTCGGCGGGAGGAGGGGCAGATACGCAGTATTTT. Its protein product is CASSSAGGGADTQYF.

V and J are TRBV4-3 and TRBJ1-2, with 8 nucleotides matching TRBD1. The CDR3 contains 16 residues. V gave up 0 bases and J gave up 7 bases; unmatched junction bases: 10. Germline lookup yields CDR1 LGHNA and CDR2 YSLEER. The CDR3 DNA is TGCGCCAGCAGCCAAGATAGGTGGGCCAGGGGGCTTGGCTACACCTTC. Translated: CASSQDRWARGLGYTF.

The genes are TRBV25-1 and TRBJ2-2, with D maybe TRBD1 (7 bases). CDR1 is MGHDK and CDR2 is SYGVNS in the germline V gene. V was pared by 1 base and J by 8 bases, with 23 bases between. The CDR3 runs to 18 residues. CDR3 nucleotides: TGTGCCAGCAGTGAATTTGTAGATCCCAGGGGGGCTTTGGGGGAGCTGTTTTTT. Its translation: CASSEFVDPRGALGELFF.

The chain links TRBV7-9 to TRBJ1-1; TRBD1 matches 7 bases. The CDR3 totals 13 residues. With V trimmed by 5 bases and J by 1 base, 1 base remained unmatched. CDR1 is SEHNR and CDR2 is FQNEAQ in the germline V gene (reference sequence). The CDR3 DNA reads TGTGCCAGCAGCCGACAGGGGAACACTGAAGCTTTCTTT. This encodes CASSRQGNTEAFF.

This rearrangement joins TRBV28 to TRBJ2-7; D not certain. Between the trimmed V and J ends, which lost 1 base and 6 bases, there was a span of 4 bases. This CDR3 region has 11 residues. CDR1 and CDR2 (germline): MDHEN, SYDVKM. The CDR3 is CASSLSREQYF. The CDR3 DNA reads TGTGCCAGCAGTTTATCCCGCGAGCAGTACTTC.

The chain employs TRBV28 and TRBJ2-1; 14 nucleotides align to TRBD2. Unmatched junction bases numbered 10, after V lost 5 bases and J lost 10 bases. This CDR3 is 16 amino acids long. Germline lookup yields CDR1 MDHEN and CDR2 SYDVKM. CDR3 in amino acids: CASSATPGLAGVEQFF. For the CDR3, the DNA is TGTGCCAGCAGTGCGACACCGGGACTAGCGGGAGTGGAGCAGTTCTTC.

V usage is TRBV4-3 and J usage is TRBJ2-1; TRBD2 matches 12 bases. Germline-derived CDR1 and CDR2 are LGHNA and YSLEER. This CDR3 has 17 residues. V gave up 5 bases and J gave up 10 bases; unmatched junction bases: 15. DNA for the CDR3: TGCGCCAGCAGCTACTTTCTCCGCCCTAGCGGGGGGGGCGAGCAGTTCTTC. Translation: CASSYFLRPSGGGEQFF.

This clone appeared a single time. The J gene is TRBJ1-6, the V gene TRBV30; no firm D call. This CDR3 comprises 12 residues. V was cut by 2 bases and J by 8 bases, with 7 bases left in between. CDR1 and CDR2 from the germline V gene are GTSNPN and SVGIG (reference sequence). The CDR3 DNA reads as TGTGCCTGGAGTCAGTTAGATTCACCCCTCCACTTT. It specifies CAWSQLDSPLHF.

The CDR3 loop is CASSRVGGTEAFF. DNA of the CDR3: TGTGCCAGCAGCCGCGTCGGAGGAACTGAAGCTTTCTTT. This sequence joins TRBV5-4 and TRBJ1-1, with D unclear. Trimming removed 4 bases from V and 5 bases from J, with 12 bases in between. This CDR3 is 13 amino acids long. Germline lookup yields CDR1 SGHNT and CDR2 YYREEE (reference sequence).

This clone has more than one count but fewer than ten. The chain is built from TRBV21-1 and TRBJ2-7; the table's D call TRBD1 went unverified against the DNA. TRBV21-1 is marked as a pseudogene. The CDR3 extends over 16 amino acids. The CDR3 spells CASSKAHGQGDYEQYF. CDR3 DNA sequence: TGTGCCAGCAGCAAAGCGCACGGACAGGGGGACTACGAGCAGTACTTC.

V usage is TRBV15 and J usage is TRBJ2-1; 8 positions agree with TRBD2. CDR3 length: 14 amino acids. The V gene's germline CDR1 is LNHNV and CDR2 YYDKDF (reference sequence). The V gene end was trimmed by 3 bases and the J gene end by 5 bases; junction bases not matched to a gene: 3. The CDR3 sequence is CATSSLLADNEQFF. CDR3 in DNA: TGTGCCACCAGCAGCTTACTAGCGGACAATGAGCAGTTCTTC.

This clone was counted once. This chain connects TRBV30 to TRBJ2-3; D is undetermined. The CDR3 extends over 14 amino acids. The V end lost 5 bases, the J end lost 2 bases, and 14 bases lay between the germline ends. The germline gives CDR1 GTSNPN, CDR2 SVGIG (reference sequence). The CDR3 DNA is TGTGCCTGGGCCGGGCCTTCCTTCACAGATACGCAGTATTTT. It codes for CAWAGPSFTDTQYF.

This sequence joins TRBV27 and TRBJ1-3; D perhaps matches TRBD1 (6 bases). This CDR3 region has 15 residues. Germline V lookup: CDR1 MNHEY, CDR2 SMNVEV (reference sequence). Trimming pared 4 bases from V and 11 bases from J, leaving 21 bases between. CDR3: CASSSRDTSTGPIYF. The CDR3 coding sequence is TGTGCCAGCAGTTCCCGGGACACCTCGACGGGGCCCATATATTTT.

The chain is built from TRBV4-3 and TRBJ1-5; TRBD1 agrees at 7 bases. Germline V gene lookup returns CDR1 LGHNA and CDR2 YSLEER. The CDR3 is 22 residues long. J lost 2 bases, V lost 0 bases, and 22 bases had no gene match. In DNA form, the CDR3 reads TGCGCCAGCAGCCAAGATATGATAAAAACGATACTTACCGGGACAGGCAATCAGCCCCAGCATTTT. It translates to CASSQDMIKTILTGTGNQPQHF.

The gene calls are TRBV5-1 and TRBJ2-4; D gene unclear. The CDR3 has 16 residues. The V end lost 0 bases, the J end lost 7 bases, and 17 bases lay between the germline ends. Germline V lookup: CDR1 SGHRS, CDR2 YFSETQ. The CDR3 DNA is TGCGCCAGCAGCTTGGAGGGCCACTCCCTAGGGAACATTCAGTACTTC. This sequence encodes CASSLEGHSLGNIQYF.

The genes are TRBV5-1 and TRBJ2-3; 7 bases line up with TRBD1. V lost 5 bases and J lost 5; bases outside the gene matches: 8. Per the germline V gene, CDR1 is SGHRS and CDR2 is YFSETQ. This CDR3 has 14 residues. Here the CDR3 reads CASRQGGWVDTQYF. DNA of the CDR3: TGCGCCAGCAGGCAAGGGGGCTGGGTAGATACGCAGTATTTT.

The chain couples TRBV5-1 to TRBJ1-1; D is possibly TRBD1 (6 bases). The CDR3 sequence is 12 residues long. Germline CDR1 SGHRS, CDR2 YFSETQ. V lost 5 bases, J lost 8 bases, and 13 bases lay in between. In DNA, the CDR3 is TGCGCCAGCAGTGGAGGACAGTTAGAAGCTTTCTTT. It codes for CASSGGQLEAFF. Variable domain in full (rest from reference TRBV5-1 and TRBJ1-1): KAGVTQTPRYLIKTRGQQVTLSCSPISGHRSVSWYQQTPGQGLQFLFEYFSETQRNKGNFPGRFSGRQFSNSRSEMNVSTLELGDSALYLCASSGGQLEAFFGQGTRLTVV.

The chain recombines TRBV15 with TRBJ1-1, with a tentative D call TRBD1 (6 bases). The germline V and J ends were trimmed by 3 bases and 7 bases, with 12 bases remaining between them. The CDR3 has 13 amino acids. Germline assignment: CDR1 LNHNV and CDR2 YYDKDF (reference sequence). The chain's CDR3 is CATSSYTQGEAFF. The CDR3, as DNA: TGTGCCACCAGCAGTTATACACAGGGTGAAGCTTTCTTT.

V is TRBV5-5 and J is TRBJ2-7; tentatively, D is TRBD1 (5 bases). This CDR3 has 13 residues. V shed 0 bases and J shed 3 bases, with 7 bases lying between them. Germline-derived CDR1 and CDR2 are SGHKS and YYEKEE (reference sequence). CDR3 DNA: TGTGCCAGCAGCTTGGGACAGTACTACGAGCAGTACTTC. Encoded protein: CASSLGQYYEQYF.

J is TRBJ2-4 and V is TRBV28, with D perhaps given as TRBD1 or TRBD2 (5 bases each). CDR1 and CDR2 (germline): MDHEN, SYDVKM. V lost 2 bases and J lost 0, with 17 bases in between. The CDR3 is 18 amino acids. The CDR3 DNA reads as TGTGCCAGCAGTTTAGTTTCGGGGCGTGGGGCAGCCAAAAACATTCAGTACTTC. This encodes CASSLVSGRGAAKNIQYF.

This clone was detected once. V and J are TRBV2 and TRBJ1-2; D is unresolved. The V end lost 11 bases, the J end lost 4 bases, and 17 bases lay between the germline ends. Germline V gene data show CDR1 as SNHLY and CDR2 as FYNNEI. The CDR3 is 13 residues long. CDR3 in amino acids: CAGASWAGYGYTF. As DNA, the CDR3 is TGTGCCGGCGCATCCTGGGCAGGCTATGGCTACACCTTC.

The chain is built from TRBV6-6 and TRBJ1-2; D gene ambiguous. Germline CDR1 is MNHNY and CDR2 is SVGAGI (reference sequence). Trimming removed 2 bases from V and 2 bases from J, with 6 bases in between. CDR3 size: 13 residues. The CDR3 loop is CASSYQGNYGYTF. The CDR3 DNA reads TGTGCCAGCAGTTACCAAGGCAACTATGGCTACACCTTC.